This T cell receptor (beta chain) was sequenced for a study of OX40 agonist ivuxolimab in advanced cancers. Findings of the study overall: Low levels of normalized T-cell clonal expansion also appeared in some nonresponders.

This clone was seen a handful of times. No antigen is known for it. V was cut by 7 bases and J by 5 bases, with 17 bases left in between. The germline gives CDR1 SNHLY, CDR2 FYNNEI. The CDR3 runs to 14 residues. TCRdb's copy holds only in-frame clones and misses some; the assay was immunoSEQ multiplex PCR. This repertoire shows approximately 96,000 clones, about 92% found once; its top ten account for around 1.5%. The TCR sequence derives from an adult with an advanced solid tumor such as melanoma, head and neck, liver or kidney cancer. The specimen comprised CD4+ or CD8+ T cells sorted from blood, sampled in a trial of the OX40 agonist ivuxolimab. The chain uses TRBV2 and TRBJ1-1; maybe TRBD1 (5 bases). CDR3 protein: CASTLTGGFTEAFF. The CDR3 nucleotides read TGTGCCAGCACCTTAACGGGGGGATTTACTGAAGCTTTCTTT.